This T cell receptor beta chain was captured in a study of T cell responses to AZD1222 COVID-19 vaccine. With 6 bases clipped from V and 5 bases from J, the junction kept 7 bases outside the gene matches. This CDR3 has 15 residues. Germline V gene data show CDR1 as MNHEY and CDR2 as SVGAGI. A remark on this clone: Its specificity is not known.

Study-level findings and limits: Spike was spanned by vaccine-associated CD4 TCRs, which were dominant at 160-218 and 743-854. Nearly half of spike-specific TCRs reportedly go after variant regions that carry no mutations. Sampling captured repertoires only after the peak T cell response. Possibly, clonal diversity was underestimated; donors were largely white British and included more females.

Data came from immunoSEQ multiplex PCR; TCRdb stores just in-frame clones and leaves some out. Of fewer than 95,000 clones listed, about 88% are singletons. The clonotype comes from an adult who received the AZD1222 COVID-19 vaccine. The sample consisted of peripheral blood, taken 28 days after the second AZD1222 dose. This sequence joins TRBV6-5 and TRBJ2-1; 10 bases align to TRBD2. The CDR3 sequence is CASRRAGGSNNEQFF. Written as DNA, the CDR3 is TGTGCCAGCAGACGAGCGGGGGGGAGTAACAATGAGCAGTTCTTC.